This T cell receptor beta chain was captured in a study of cytomegalovirus exposure and HLA in healthy donors. Germline V CDR1 and CDR2: ENHRY, SYGVKD. V was trimmed by 5 bases and J by 0 bases, leaving 10 bases between them. This CDR3 contains 15 residues. The method was immunoSEQ multiplex PCR; TCRdb's version includes in-frame clones alone and lacks a portion of them. The sample has 200,000 to 250,000 clones, around 86% seen once. Input material: PBMCs. The clonotype comes from a woman under 30 in good health and CMV-seropositive. V usage is TRBV10-3 and J usage is TRBJ2-2, with D maybe TRBD2 (6 bases). This CDR3 reads CAISSGGANTGELFF. DNA of the CDR3: TGTGCCATCAGTTCCGGAGGGGCGAACACCGGGGAGCTGTTTTTT.